This T cell receptor beta chain was captured in a study of blood T cell repertoires in COVID-19. About the research overall: Italy, Spain and the United States were the sources of the convalescent and acute COVID-19 samples.

Enrolment of Seattle patients took place during active infection, and they were followed longitudinally. How the authors handled the data: Estimated nucleated cell counts came from reference gene primer amplification. Profiling relied on immunoSEQ multiplex PCR, and the TCRdb table lists in-frame clones only, not all of them. Clone size and V and J calls were adopted from that table, with D and trimming inferred from the DNA. Among approximately 290,000 clones, around 85% were seen once, and the ten largest hold roughly 0.87%. CDR1 and CDR2 (germline): LGHDT, YNNKEL (reference sequence). The length of the CDR3 is 13 residues. V shed 2 bases and J shed 1 base, with 6 bases lying between them.

Input material: peripheral blood. The chain has TRBV3-1 (or the pseudogene TRBV3-2) and TRBJ2-7; D possibly corresponds to TRBD2 (5 bases). The sequence was collected from a human donor with COVID-19, enrolled during active disease. The donor label of this sample is uncertain. CDR3 amino acids: CASSQTRSYEQYF. The CDR3 DNA follows: TGTGCCAGCAGCCAAACTAGGTCCTACGAGCAGTACTTC.